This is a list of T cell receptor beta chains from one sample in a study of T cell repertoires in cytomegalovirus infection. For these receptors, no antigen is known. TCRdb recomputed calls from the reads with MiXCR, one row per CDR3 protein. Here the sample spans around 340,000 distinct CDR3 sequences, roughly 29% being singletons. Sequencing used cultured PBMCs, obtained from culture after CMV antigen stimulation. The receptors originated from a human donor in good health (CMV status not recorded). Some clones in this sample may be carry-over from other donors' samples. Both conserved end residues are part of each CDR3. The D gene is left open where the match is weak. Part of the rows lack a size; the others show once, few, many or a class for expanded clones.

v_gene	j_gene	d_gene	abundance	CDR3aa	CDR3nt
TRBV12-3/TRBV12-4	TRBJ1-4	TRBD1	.	CASSSGTGLDEKLFF	TGTGCCAGCAGTTCCGGGACAGGGCTTGATGAAAAACTGTTTTTT
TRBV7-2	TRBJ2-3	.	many	CASSLVGPGDTQYF	TGTGCCAGCAGCTTAGTAGGACCTGGGGATACGCAGTATTTT
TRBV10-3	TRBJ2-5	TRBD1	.	CAISEGGRETQYF	TGTGCCATCAGTGAAGGGGGCAGGGAGACCCAGTACTTC
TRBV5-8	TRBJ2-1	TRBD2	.	CASSADLVAGNEQFF	TGTGCCAGCAGCGCGGACCTGGTAGCGGGCAATGAGCAGTTCTTC
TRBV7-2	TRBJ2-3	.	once	CASSLERGPRTDTQYF	TGTGCCAGCAGCCTTGAACGTGGACCGCGCACAGATACGCAGTATTTT
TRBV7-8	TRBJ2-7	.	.	CASSPARISYEQYF	TGTGCCAGCAGCCCTGCCAGAATCTCCTACGAGCAGTACTTC
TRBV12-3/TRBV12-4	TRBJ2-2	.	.	CASSPTTGRAGELFF	TGTGCCAGCAGTCCTACTACAGGGAGGGCCGGGGAGCTGTTTTTT
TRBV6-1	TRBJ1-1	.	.	CASSLGVGAEAFF	TGTGCCAGCAGTCTGGGGGTCGGGGCTGAAGCTTTCTTT
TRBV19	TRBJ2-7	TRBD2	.	CASSTRTSGRIREQYF	TGTGCCAGTAGTACCCGGACTAGCGGGAGGATCCGGGAGCAGTACTTC
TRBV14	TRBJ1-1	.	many	CASSTGRNTEAFF	TGTGCCAGCAGTACAGGGAGGAACACTGAAGCTTTCTTT
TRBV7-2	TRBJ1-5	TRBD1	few	CASSMGTASNQPQHF	TGTGCCAGCAGCATGGGGACAGCAAGCAATCAGCCCCAGCATTTT
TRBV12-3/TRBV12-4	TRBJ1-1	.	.	CASSSKQGNTEAFF	TGTGCCAGCAGTTCTAAACAGGGGAACACTGAAGCTTTCTTT
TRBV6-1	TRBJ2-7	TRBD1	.	CASSTARDRGLDEQYF	TGTGCCAGCAGTACCGCCCGGGACAGGGGGCTCGACGAGCAGTACTTC
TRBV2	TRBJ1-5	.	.	CASRLQPNQPQHF	TGTGCCAGCAGACTACAGCCAAATCAGCCCCAGCATTTT
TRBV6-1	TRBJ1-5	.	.	CASSEVGPQHF	TGTGCCAGCAGTGAAGTGGGGCCCCAGCATTTT
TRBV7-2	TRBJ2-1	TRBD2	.	CASSLGVSGMIQFF	TGTGCCAGCAGCCTGGGGGTAAGCGGGATGATACAGTTCTTC
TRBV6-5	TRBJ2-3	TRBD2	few	CASSWSSGTDTQYF	TGTGCCAGCAGTTGGTCTAGCGGTACAGATACGCAGTATTTT
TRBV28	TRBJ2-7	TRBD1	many	CASSLMDRGYEQYF	TGTGCCAGCAGTTTGATGGACAGGGGCTACGAGCAGTACTTC
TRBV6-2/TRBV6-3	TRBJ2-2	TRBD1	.	CASSAQQGYTGELFF	TGTGCCAGCAGTGCCCAACAGGGGTACACCGGGGAGCTGTTTTTT
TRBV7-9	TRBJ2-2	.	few	CASTLRTTGELFF	TGTGCCAGCACCCTTAGAACTACCGGGGAGCTGTTTTTT
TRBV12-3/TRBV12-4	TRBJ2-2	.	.	CASSPGTGELFF	TGTGCCAGCAGCCCAGGGACCGGGGAGCTGTTTTTT
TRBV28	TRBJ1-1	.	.	CASSLRGTGRLEAFF	TGTGCCAGCAGTTTACGGGGTACAGGACGCTTAGAAGCTTTCTTT
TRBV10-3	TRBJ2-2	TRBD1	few	CAISAGTVTGELFF	TGTGCCATCAGCGCCGGGACAGTCACCGGGGAGCTGTTTTTT
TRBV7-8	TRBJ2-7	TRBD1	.	CASSPMDRGLSYEQYF	TGTGCCAGCAGCCCGATGGACAGGGGGCTGTCCTACGAGCAGTACTTC
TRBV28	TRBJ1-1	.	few	CASSFEMVNTEAFF	TGTGCCAGCAGTTTTGAAATGGTGAACACTGAAGCTTTCTTT
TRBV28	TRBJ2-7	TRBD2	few	CASSFSGGSGDYEQYF	TGTGCCAGCAGTTTCAGTGGCGGGAGTGGGGACTACGAGCAGTACTTC
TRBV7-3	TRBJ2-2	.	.	CASSLWVTGELFF	TGTGCCAGCAGCTTATGGGTCACCGGGGAGCTGTTTTTT
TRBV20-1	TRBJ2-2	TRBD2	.	CSASPYIAGGTGELFF	TGCAGTGCTAGTCCCTATATAGCGGGGGGAACCGGGGAGCTGTTTTTT
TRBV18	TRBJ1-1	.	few	CASSPPQGEAFF	TGTGCCAGCTCACCACCGCAGGGTGAAGCTTTCTTT
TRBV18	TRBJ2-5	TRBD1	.	CASSPRSWDSGGQETQYF	TGTGCCAGCTCACCCCGAAGTTGGGACAGTGGAGGCCAAGAGACCCAGTACTTC
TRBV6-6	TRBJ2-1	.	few	CASSYPTKTYNEQFF	TGTGCCAGCAGTTACCCAACGAAGACTTACAATGAGCAGTTCTTC
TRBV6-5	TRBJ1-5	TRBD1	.	CASRLSQGARPQHF	TGTGCCAGCAGGCTCTCACAGGGGGCGAGGCCCCAGCATTTT
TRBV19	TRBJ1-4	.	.	CASNTPRQGKFGEKLFF	TGTGCCAGTAATACTCCCCGCCAAGGCAAGTTCGGGGAAAAACTGTTTTTT
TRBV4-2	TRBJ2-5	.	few	CASSQASVGEETQYF	TGTGCCAGCAGCCAAGCCAGCGTGGGGGAAGAGACCCAGTACTTC
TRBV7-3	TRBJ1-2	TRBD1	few	CASSPYPGGANYGYTF	TGTGCCAGCAGCCCATATCCAGGGGGAGCTAACTATGGCTACACCTTC
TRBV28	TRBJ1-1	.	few	CASRPRGAEAFF	TGTGCCAGCCGACCCCGAGGCGCTGAAGCTTTCTTT
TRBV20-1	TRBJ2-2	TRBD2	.	CSAISGGSTGELFF	TGCAGTGCCATCTCGGGGGGGAGCACCGGGGAGCTGTTTTTT
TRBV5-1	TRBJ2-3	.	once	CASSPRGRGRAADTQYF	TGCGCCAGCAGCCCCCGGGGCAGGGGTCGAGCTGCAGATACGCAGTATTTT
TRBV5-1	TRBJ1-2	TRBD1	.	CASRGTGGDYGYTF	TGCGCCAGCAGAGGGACAGGGGGCGACTATGGCTACACCTTC
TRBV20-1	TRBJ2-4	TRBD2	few	CSARDELAGVQYF	TGCAGTGCTAGAGATGAACTAGCGGGAGTTCAGTACTTC
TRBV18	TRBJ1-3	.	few	CASSPPGLNSGNTIYF	TGTGCCAGCTCACCACCGGGACTCAACTCTGGAAACACCATATATTTT